The sample holds one count of the clone carrying this T cell receptor beta chain. A Seattle source enrolled patients during active infection and followed them longitudinally. In the source study's methods: Scientists estimated how many nucleated cells there were by amplifying reference gene primers. Some clones are missing from TCRdb's copy, which holds only in-frame ones; the method was immunoSEQ multiplex PCR. The DNA was the basis for D and trimming; V, J and clone size are from that table. The table records about 330,000 clones, approximately 86% of them present only once. The data derive from a study of blood T cell repertoires in COVID-19. Whole-study context: Specimens from acute and convalescent COVID-19 originated in the United States, Italy and Spain.

Trimming removed 5 bases from V and 4 bases from J; junction bases left unmatched: 6. The germline V gene encodes CDR1 SGHTA and CDR2 FQGNSA. The CDR3 is 16 residues long. This chain links TRBV7-2 with TRBJ2-6; 9 bases fit TRBD1. The sequence came from a man aged 25 to 45 with COVID-19, enrolled during active disease. Sample: peripheral blood. CDR3 protein: CASSRTGGGGANVLTF. DNA for the CDR3: TGTGCCAGCAGCAGAACAGGGGGCGGAGGGGCCAACGTCCTGACTTTC.